This T cell receptor (beta chain) was recovered during a study of CD8+ T cells in alopecia areata. Treatment reported: oral pan-JAK inhibitor, 5-10 mg twice daily. Extraction of RNA preceded its reverse transcription into cDNA, which served as the sequencing template. The table came from immunoSEQ multiplex PCR; TCRdb's copy has only in-frame clones and leaves some out. The sample contains 90,000 to 120,000 clones, 65% to 85% of which appear only once. Trimming at V came to 5 bases and at J to 5 bases, leaving 6 bases not matched to a gene. Per germline, CDR1 SGHVS and CDR2 FQNEAQ. The CDR3 totals 15 residues.

This chain joins TRBV7-8 and TRBJ1-5; 10 bases fit TRBD1. This receptor was taken from a human donor with alopecia areata. This sample comprised CD8+ T cells sorted from blood, obtained at week 24, from a patient treated with tofacitinib. The CDR3 loop is CASSRGTGDYQPQHF. CDR3 bases: TGTGCCAGCAGCAGAGGGACAGGGGATTATCAGCCCCAGCATTTT.